Listed below are T cell receptor beta chains from one sample, sequenced in a study of a mutant IDH1 vaccine in newly diagnosed glioma. Only in-frame clones appear in the TCRdb table, and some are missing; sequencing was by immunoSEQ multiplex PCR. This table has 30,000 or so clones, over 85% appearing once. What these receptors recognize is not known. This material consisted of PBMCs, taken from a glioma patient whose treatment included an IDH1 peptide vaccine. Receptors were obtained from a middle-aged man with glioma. The CDR3 runs from the conserved cysteine through the conserved F or W. Each record gives: J gene, clone size, D gene, V gene, CDR3 protein, CDR3 DNA. D genes are given only for firm matches. A row's size may be missing; if present it is once, few, many or a size class.

j_call: TRBJ1-2
clone_size: .
d_call: .
v_call: TRBV18
cdr3_aa: CASSPSTGRGNYGYTF
cdr3_nt: TGTGCCAGCTCACCTTCAACCGGGAGGGGTAACTATGGCTACACCTTC

j_call: TRBJ1-1
clone_size: .
d_call: .
v_call: TRBV2
cdr3_aa: CASSTGDRPNTEAFF
cdr3_nt: TGTGCCAGCAGTACCGGAGACAGACCGAACACTGAAGCTTTCTTT

j_call: TRBJ2-6
clone_size: .
d_call: TRBD2
v_call: TRBV28
cdr3_aa: CASSPPLAGVAGANVLTF
cdr3_nt: TGTGCCAGCAGCCCCCCCCTAGCGGGAGTGGCTGGGGCCAACGTCCTGACTTTC

j_call: TRBJ2-1
clone_size: .
d_call: TRBD2
v_call: TRBV4-3
cdr3_aa: CASSHPGLGNEQFF
cdr3_nt: TGCGCCAGCAGCCATCCTGGACTAGGGAATGAGCAGTTCTTC

j_call: TRBJ1-1
clone_size: once
d_call: .
v_call: TRBV6-5
cdr3_aa: CASTPQGHTEAFF
cdr3_nt: TGTGCCAGCACGCCCCAGGGTCACACTGAAGCTTTCTTT

j_call: TRBJ2-1
clone_size: once
d_call: .
v_call: TRBV19
cdr3_aa: CASRRFELYNEQFF
cdr3_nt: TGTGCCAGTAGAAGATTCGAACTCTACAATGAGCAGTTCTTC

j_call: TRBJ1-1
clone_size: .
d_call: .
v_call: TRBV5-1
cdr3_aa: CASSFDPSVSLLNTEAFF
cdr3_nt: TGCGCCAGCAGCTTCGATCCCTCGGTGTCCCTGTTGAACACTGAAGCTTTCTTT

j_call: TRBJ1-1
clone_size: .
d_call: .
v_call: TRBV29-1
cdr3_aa: CSSLNGVSTEAFF
cdr3_nt: TGCAGTTCATTGAACGGGGTTTCCACTGAAGCTTTCTTT

j_call: TRBJ2-2
clone_size: .
d_call: .
v_call: TRBV19
cdr3_aa: CASGWGAGELFF
cdr3_nt: TGTGCCAGCGGGTGGGGAGCCGGGGAGCTGTTTTTT

j_call: TRBJ1-1
clone_size: .
d_call: TRBD1
v_call: TRBV5-1
cdr3_aa: CASSLVQGLNTEAFF
cdr3_nt: TGCGCCAGCAGCTTGGTACAGGGGCTGAACACTGAAGCTTTCTTT

j_call: TRBJ2-2
clone_size: .
d_call: TRBD2
v_call: TRBV5-1
cdr3_aa: CASSLGLAGVTGELFF
cdr3_nt: TGCGCCAGCAGCTTGGGACTAGCGGGAGTCACCGGGGAGCTGTTTTTT

j_call: TRBJ2-7
clone_size: .
d_call: .
v_call: TRBV7-9
cdr3_aa: CASSPRGFPAEQYF
cdr3_nt: TGTGCCAGCAGCCCAAGAGGGTTCCCGGCCGAGCAGTACTTC

j_call: TRBJ2-5
clone_size: .
d_call: .
v_call: TRBV2
cdr3_aa: CASSEGVIWGGPSETQYF
cdr3_nt: TGTGCCAGCAGTGAAGGGGTTATTTGGGGGGGCCCTTCGGAGACCCAGTACTTC

j_call: TRBJ1-4
clone_size: .
d_call: .
v_call: TRBV5-1
cdr3_aa: CASSPTGIGNEKLFF
cdr3_nt: TGCGCCAGCAGCCCCACAGGAATCGGTAATGAAAAACTGTTTTTT

j_call: TRBJ2-1
clone_size: .
d_call: .
v_call: TRBV5-4
cdr3_aa: CASSLGSPSSYNEQFF
cdr3_nt: TGTGCCAGCAGCTTGGGTAGTCCGAGCTCCTACAATGAGCAGTTCTTC

j_call: TRBJ2-7
clone_size: .
d_call: .
v_call: TRBV5-1
cdr3_aa: CASSFDGTYEQYF
cdr3_nt: TGCGCCAGCAGCTTCGACGGAACCTACGAGCAGTACTTC

j_call: TRBJ1-2
clone_size: .
d_call: .
v_call: TRBV7-2
cdr3_aa: CASSLEGARGYTF
cdr3_nt: TGTGCCAGCAGCTTAGAAGGGGCGCGAGGCTACACCTTC

j_call: TRBJ2-5
clone_size: .
d_call: .
v_call: TRBV7-2
cdr3_aa: CASSYTRQETQYF
cdr3_nt: TGTGCCAGCAGCTATACTAGACAAGAGACCCAGTACTTC

j_call: TRBJ1-3
clone_size: .
d_call: .
v_call: TRBV28
cdr3_aa: CASSLWGKNTIYF
cdr3_nt: TGTGCCAGCAGTTTATGGGGGAAAAACACCATATATTTT

j_call: TRBJ1-3
clone_size: few
d_call: TRBD1
v_call: TRBV12-5
cdr3_aa: CASGCINRGDGNTIYF
cdr3_nt: TGTGCTAGTGGTTGCATAAACAGGGGTGATGGAAACACCATATATTTT

j_call: TRBJ2-1
clone_size: .
d_call: TRBD2
v_call: TRBV7-9
cdr3_aa: CASSLGLAGSLGHEQFF
cdr3_nt: TGTGCCAGCAGCTTAGGACTAGCGGGGAGCCTCGGCCATGAGCAGTTCTTC

j_call: TRBJ1-1
clone_size: .
d_call: .
v_call: TRBV7-2
cdr3_aa: CASNRPGDGAEAFF
cdr3_nt: TGTGCCAGCAATCGGCCTGGGGATGGGGCTGAAGCTTTCTTT

j_call: TRBJ2-1
clone_size: .
d_call: .
v_call: TRBV29-1
cdr3_aa: CSVDKPGSHYNEQFF
cdr3_nt: TGCAGCGTTGATAAACCGGGTTCCCACTACAATGAGCAGTTCTTC

j_call: TRBJ1-2
clone_size: .
d_call: .
v_call: TRBV28
cdr3_aa: CASSYGQTYGYTF
cdr3_nt: TGTGCCAGCAGTTACGGACAGACCTATGGCTACACCTTC

j_call: TRBJ2-5
clone_size: .
d_call: .
v_call: TRBV7-3
cdr3_aa: CASSSGRGETQYF
cdr3_nt: TGTGCCAGCAGCTCCGGCCGGGGGGAGACCCAGTACTTC

j_call: TRBJ1-1
clone_size: .
d_call: .
v_call: TRBV10-3
cdr3_aa: CAIRATELKNTEAFF
cdr3_nt: TGTGCCATCAGAGCGACAGAACTAAAGAACACTGAAGCTTTCTTT

j_call: TRBJ2-7
clone_size: .
d_call: TRBD2
v_call: TRBV30
cdr3_aa: CAWSVRSETSGNPSYEQYF
cdr3_nt: TGTGCCTGGAGTGTACGGTCCGAGACTAGCGGAAATCCCTCCTACGAGCAGTACTTC

j_call: TRBJ1-3
clone_size: once
d_call: TRBD1
v_call: TRBV11-2
cdr3_aa: CASSLGTTGTGVGNTIYF
cdr3_nt: TGTGCCAGCAGCTTGGGGACGACCGGGACAGGGGTTGGAAACACCATATATTTT

j_call: TRBJ2-1
clone_size: .
d_call: .
v_call: TRBV19
cdr3_aa: CASSTPGRDSYNEQFF
cdr3_nt: TGTGCCAGTAGTACCCCCGGGCGGGACTCCTACAATGAGCAGTTCTTC

j_call: TRBJ1-2
clone_size: .
d_call: .
v_call: TRBV28
cdr3_aa: CASAGGVDGYTF
cdr3_nt: TGTGCCAGCGCTGGGGGGGTAGACGGCTACACCTTC

j_call: TRBJ2-5
clone_size: medium-sized
d_call: .
v_call: TRBV5-4
cdr3_aa: CASSYLDYQETQYF
cdr3_nt: TGTGCCAGCAGCTACTTGGACTACCAAGAGACCCAGTACTTC

j_call: TRBJ2-7
clone_size: .
d_call: .
v_call: TRBV7-2
cdr3_aa: CASSPGAIPIYEQYF
cdr3_nt: TGTGCCAGCAGCCCAGGAGCGATACCAATATACGAGCAGTACTTC

j_call: TRBJ1-2
clone_size: once
d_call: TRBD1
v_call: TRBV7-2
cdr3_aa: CASSPVTGEGYGYTF
cdr3_nt: TGTGCCAGCAGCCCGGTGACAGGGGAAGGATATGGCTACACCTTC

j_call: TRBJ1-1
clone_size: .
d_call: TRBD1
v_call: TRBV28
cdr3_aa: CASSSRQGEAFF
cdr3_nt: TGTGCCAGCAGTTCCCGACAGGGGGAAGCTTTCTTT

j_call: TRBJ1-1
clone_size: .
d_call: .
v_call: TRBV15
cdr3_aa: CATSSRGEVTEAFF
cdr3_nt: TGTGCCACCAGCAGCCGAGGAGAGGTCACTGAAGCTTTCTTT

j_call: TRBJ1-5
clone_size: .
d_call: TRBD1
v_call: TRBV28
cdr3_aa: CASRIPGTGVHQPQHF
cdr3_nt: TGTGCCAGCAGAATCCCCGGGACAGGGGTCCATCAGCCCCAGCATTTT

j_call: TRBJ2-5
clone_size: .
d_call: TRBD2
v_call: TRBV5-5
cdr3_aa: CASSPGLAGVETQYF
cdr3_nt: TGTGCCAGCAGCCCGGGACTAGCGGGGGTAGAGACCCAGTACTTC

j_call: TRBJ2-3
clone_size: once
d_call: TRBD1
v_call: TRBV2
cdr3_aa: CASTNHRGRTDTQYF
cdr3_nt: TGTGCCAGCACCAACCACAGGGGCCGAACAGATACGCAGTATTTT

j_call: TRBJ1-5
clone_size: few
d_call: .
v_call: TRBV5-5
cdr3_aa: CASSGQNQPQHF
cdr3_nt: TGTGCCAGCAGCGGCCAAAATCAGCCCCAGCATTTT

j_call: TRBJ2-1
clone_size: .
d_call: TRBD1
v_call: TRBV5-1
cdr3_aa: CASSLSPGQGIGNEQFF
cdr3_nt: TGCGCCAGCAGCTTGTCCCCGGGACAGGGTATAGGCAATGAGCAGTTCTTC

j_call: TRBJ2-1
clone_size: .
d_call: .
v_call: TRBV7-2
cdr3_aa: CASSPQVGGPPHEQFF
cdr3_nt: TGTGCCAGCAGCCCCCAGGTCGGGGGCCCACCCCATGAGCAGTTCTTC

j_call: TRBJ2-1
clone_size: .
d_call: .
v_call: TRBV21-1
cdr3_aa: CASSPPFMDRASSYNEQFF
cdr3_nt: TGTGCCAGCAGCCCCCCCTTCATGGACAGGGCAAGCTCCTACAATGAGCAGTTCTTC

j_call: TRBJ1-5
clone_size: .
d_call: .
v_call: TRBV19
cdr3_aa: CASSIGQGPYSNQPQHF
cdr3_nt: TGTGCCAGTAGTATAGGGCAGGGGCCTTATAGCAATCAGCCCCAGCATTTT

j_call: TRBJ1-2
clone_size: once
d_call: TRBD1
v_call: TRBV25-1
cdr3_aa: CASSEWAGGHYGYTF
cdr3_nt: TGTGCCAGCAGTGAATGGGCAGGGGGCCACTATGGCTACACCTTC

j_call: TRBJ2-1
clone_size: .
d_call: TRBD2
v_call: TRBV18
cdr3_aa: CASSPGGYEQFF
cdr3_nt: TGTGCCAGCTCACCGGGGGGGTACGAGCAGTTCTTC

j_call: TRBJ1-2
clone_size: .
d_call: .
v_call: TRBV6-5
cdr3_aa: CASSYSVHRQGYTF
cdr3_nt: TGTGCCAGCAGTTACTCGGTTCATCGACAAGGCTACACCTTC

j_call: TRBJ2-2
clone_size: .
d_call: .
v_call: TRBV18
cdr3_aa: CASSPRAQGNTGELFF
cdr3_nt: TGTGCCAGCTCACCACGAGCACAGGGTAACACCGGGGAGCTGTTTTTT

j_call: TRBJ2-2
clone_size: few
d_call: .
v_call: TRBV9
cdr3_aa: CASSVNRAATGELFF
cdr3_nt: TGTGCCAGCAGCGTAAACAGGGCAGCTACCGGGGAGCTGTTTTTT

j_call: TRBJ1-2
clone_size: .
d_call: TRBD1
v_call: TRBV4-1
cdr3_aa: CASSQDQGARYGYTF
cdr3_nt: TGCGCCAGCAGCCAAGATCAGGGGGCGCGGTATGGCTACACCTTC

j_call: TRBJ1-1
clone_size: .
d_call: TRBD1
v_call: TRBV27
cdr3_aa: CASSHIRTGPEAEAFF
cdr3_nt: TGTGCCAGCAGCCATATACGGACAGGGCCAGAGGCTGAAGCTTTCTTT

j_call: TRBJ2-2
clone_size: once
d_call: TRBD2
v_call: TRBV19
cdr3_aa: CASTSPGGLAGRNTGELFF
cdr3_nt: TGTGCCAGTACCTCCCCCGGGGGACTAGCGGGGCGGAACACCGGGGAGCTGTTTTTT

j_call: TRBJ2-1
clone_size: .
d_call: .
v_call: TRBV7-8
cdr3_aa: CASSLGRNNEQFF
cdr3_nt: TGTGCCAGCAGCCTGGGACGTAACAATGAGCAGTTCTTC

j_call: TRBJ2-3
clone_size: .
d_call: .
v_call: TRBV6-5
cdr3_aa: CASSSRLSTDTQYF
cdr3_nt: TGTGCCAGCAGTTCCCGACTGAGCACAGATACGCAGTATTTT

j_call: TRBJ2-2
clone_size: .
d_call: .
v_call: TRBV6-4
cdr3_aa: CASSRGTNTGELFF
cdr3_nt: TGTGCCAGCAGTCGGGGAACGAACACCGGGGAGCTGTTTTTT

j_call: TRBJ1-1
clone_size: .
d_call: TRBD1
v_call: TRBV28
cdr3_aa: CASGDRGNTEAFF
cdr3_nt: TGTGCCAGCGGGGACAGGGGTAACACTGAAGCTTTCTTT

j_call: TRBJ1-1
clone_size: .
d_call: TRBD1
v_call: TRBV4-3
cdr3_aa: CASSQWMTGTGSRNTEAFF
cdr3_nt: TGCGCCAGCAGCCAGTGGATGACCGGGACAGGGAGCAGGAACACTGAAGCTTTCTTT

j_call: TRBJ2-1
clone_size: few
d_call: .
v_call: TRBV15
cdr3_aa: CATSPWGGRGPSGKNNEQFF
cdr3_nt: TGTGCCACCAGCCCTTGGGGCGGCAGGGGGCCTAGCGGGAAAAATAATGAGCAGTTCTTC